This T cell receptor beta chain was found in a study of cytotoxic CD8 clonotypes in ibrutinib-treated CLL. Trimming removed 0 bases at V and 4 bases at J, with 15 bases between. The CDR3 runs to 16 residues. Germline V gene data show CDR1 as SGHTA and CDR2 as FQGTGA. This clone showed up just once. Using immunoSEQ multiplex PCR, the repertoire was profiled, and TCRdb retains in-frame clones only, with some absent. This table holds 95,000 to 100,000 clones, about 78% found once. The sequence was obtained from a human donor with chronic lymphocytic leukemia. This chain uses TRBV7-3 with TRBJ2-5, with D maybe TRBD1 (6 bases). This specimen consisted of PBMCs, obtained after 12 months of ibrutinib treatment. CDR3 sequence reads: CASSLTAGARGETQYF. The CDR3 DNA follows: TGTGCCAGCAGCTTAACCGCAGGGGCCCGCGGAGAGACCCAGTACTTC.